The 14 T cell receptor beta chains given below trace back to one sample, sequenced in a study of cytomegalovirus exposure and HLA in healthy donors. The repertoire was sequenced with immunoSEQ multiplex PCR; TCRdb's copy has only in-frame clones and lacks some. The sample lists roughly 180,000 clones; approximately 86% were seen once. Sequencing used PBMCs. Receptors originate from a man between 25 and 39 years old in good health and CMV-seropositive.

DNA of the CDR3: TGTGCCACCACGCCCACGGTGACAGATACGCAGTATTTT. As protein: CATTPTVTDTQYF. The chain recombines TRBV28 with TRBJ2-3; D call uncertain. CDR3 length equals 13 residues. The ends were cut back, 10 bases at V and 3 bases at J, with 14 bases in the middle. CDR1 MDHEN and CDR2 SYDVKM come from the germline V gene.

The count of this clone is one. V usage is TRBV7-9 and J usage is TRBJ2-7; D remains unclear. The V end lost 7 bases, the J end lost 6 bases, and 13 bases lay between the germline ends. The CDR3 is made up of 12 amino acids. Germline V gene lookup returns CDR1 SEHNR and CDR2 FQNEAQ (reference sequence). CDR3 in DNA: TGTGCCAGCACCACGGACCAGAGCGAGCAGTACTTC. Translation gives CASTTDQSEQYF.

The CDR3 DNA reads TGTGCCAGCAGCGTAGAACCGGAATCCTACGAGCAGTACTTC. Its translation is CASSVEPESYEQYF. The chain combines TRBV9 with TRBJ2-7; D unclear. CDR1 and CDR2 (germline): SGDLS, YYNGEE. This CDR3 region has 14 residues. Trimming removed 0 bases from V and 1 base from J, with 8 bases in between.

The CDR3 DNA is TGCGCCAGCAGAGTGGGACTAGCGGAGTCCGGTGAGCAGTTCTTC. It codes for CASRVGLAESGEQFF. The chain combines TRBV4-1 with TRBJ2-1; the match to TRBD2 covers 11 bases. Germline assignment: CDR1 MGHRA and CDR2 YSYEKL. The V segment lost 6 bases and the J segment 9 bases; nucleotides outside the gene matches: 10. There are 15 residues in the CDR3.

Here the CDR3 reads CASSEAGGSWGYEQYF. In DNA, the CDR3 is TGTGCCAGCAGTGAAGCAGGGGGATCTTGGGGCTACGAGCAGTACTTC. The rearrangement links TRBV6-1 to TRBJ2-7; D possibly corresponds to TRBD1 (6 bases). In germline, CDR1 is MNHNS, CDR2 SASEGT. V was clipped by 0 bases and J by 3 bases, with 15 bases between them. This CDR3 region has 16 residues.

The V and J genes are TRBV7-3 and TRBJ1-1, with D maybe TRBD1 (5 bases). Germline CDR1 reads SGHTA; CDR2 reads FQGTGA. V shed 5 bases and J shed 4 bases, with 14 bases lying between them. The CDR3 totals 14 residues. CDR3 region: CASSPASGGTEAFF. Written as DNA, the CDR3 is TGTGCCAGCAGCCCAGCGTCCGGGGGCACTGAAGCTTTCTTT.

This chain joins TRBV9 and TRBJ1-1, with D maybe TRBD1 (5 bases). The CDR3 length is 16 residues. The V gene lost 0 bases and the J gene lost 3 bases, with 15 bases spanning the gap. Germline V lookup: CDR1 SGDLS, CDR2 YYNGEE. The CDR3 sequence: CASSVAPAAGDTEAFF. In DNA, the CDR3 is TGTGCCAGCAGCGTAGCGCCGGCGGCGGGGGACACTGAAGCTTTCTTT.

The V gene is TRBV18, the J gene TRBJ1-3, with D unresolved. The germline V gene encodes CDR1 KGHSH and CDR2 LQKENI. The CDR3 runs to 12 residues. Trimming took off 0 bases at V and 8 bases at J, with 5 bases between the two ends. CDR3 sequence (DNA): TGTGCCAGCTCACCACCCGGGGACACCATATATTTT. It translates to CASSPPGDTIYF.

CDR3 protein: CSASQGASNTGELFF. The DNA for the CDR3 is TGCAGCGCATCACAGGGGGCCTCGAACACCGGGGAGCTGTTTTTT. The chain links TRBV29-1 to TRBJ2-2, with TRBD1 matching 9 bases. V gave up 7 bases and J gave up 0 bases; unmatched junction bases: 6. Germline V gene sequence: CDR1 SQVTM, CDR2 ANQGSEA. The CDR3 is 15 residues long.

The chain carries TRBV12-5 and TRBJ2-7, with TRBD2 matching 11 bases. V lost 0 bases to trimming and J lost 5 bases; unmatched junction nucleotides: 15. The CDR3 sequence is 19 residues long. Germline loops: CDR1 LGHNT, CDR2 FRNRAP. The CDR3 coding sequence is TGTGCTAGTGGTTTGGTACTCGGTAGCGGGGGGGCACAAGTCAACGAGCAGTACTTC. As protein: CASGLVLGSGGAQVNEQYF.

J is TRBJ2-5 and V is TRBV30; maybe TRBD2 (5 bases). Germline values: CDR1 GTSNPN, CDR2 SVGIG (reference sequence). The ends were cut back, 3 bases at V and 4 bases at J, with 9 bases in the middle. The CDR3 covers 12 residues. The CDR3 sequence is CAWRNSGETQYF. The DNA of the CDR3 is TGTGCCTGGAGAAACAGCGGAGAGACCCAGTACTTC.

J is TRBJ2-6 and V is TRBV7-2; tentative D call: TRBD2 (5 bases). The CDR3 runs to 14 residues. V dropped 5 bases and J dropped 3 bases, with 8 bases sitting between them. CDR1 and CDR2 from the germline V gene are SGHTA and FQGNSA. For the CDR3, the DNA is TGTGCCAGCAGCCGGACTCTTGGGGCCAACGTCCTGACTTTC. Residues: CASSRTLGANVLTF.

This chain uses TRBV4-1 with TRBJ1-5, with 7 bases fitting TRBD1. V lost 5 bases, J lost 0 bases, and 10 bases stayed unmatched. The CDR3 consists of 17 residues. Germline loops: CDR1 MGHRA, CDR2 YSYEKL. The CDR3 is CASSSGTVMYSNQPQHF. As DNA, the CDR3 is TGCGCCAGCAGCTCAGGGACAGTCATGTATAGCAATCAGCCCCAGCATTTT.

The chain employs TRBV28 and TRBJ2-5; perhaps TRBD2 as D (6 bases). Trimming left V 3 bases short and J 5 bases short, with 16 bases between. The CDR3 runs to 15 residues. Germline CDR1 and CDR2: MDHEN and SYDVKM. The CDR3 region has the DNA TGTGCCAGCAGTTTGGGTCTGGGACTGCGGGAGACCCAGTACTTC. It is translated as CASSLGLGLRETQYF.